The clone carrying this TCR beta chain was found many times. The antigen is not known. The germline V and J ends were trimmed by 0 bases and 4 bases, with 13 bases remaining between them. Germline V gene sequence: CDR1 KGHSH, CDR2 LQKENI. The length of the CDR3 is 15 residues. The assay was immunoSEQ multiplex PCR, and TCRdb's table has in-frame clones only and misses some. This sample carries more than 10,000 clones, none of them present only once. The sample belongs to a study of T cells after posttransplantation cyclophosphamide. Study conclusions and caveats: Donor CD8+ memory clones often dominated recipient blood repertoires at later times. Tissue-infiltrating T cells from skin or gut overlapped little with blood T cells. After PTCy, TRB diversity resembled that of CNI/methotrexate controls.

Cyclophosphamide on days +3 and +4 followed busulfan-fludarabine conditioning and a marrow graft. This chain joins TRBV18 and TRBJ2-7, with D perhaps TRBD1 (7 bases). Sequencing was performed on PBMCs, taken after allogeneic stem cell transplant with posttransplant cyclophosphamide. The source of this sequence is a female patient aged 40 to 55 who received an allogeneic stem cell transplant from an unrelated donor, was CMV-positive, and had acute GVHD only. Certain T cells may be donor cells from the graft. The DNA for the CDR3 is TGTGCCAGCTCACCACCCCCGACAGGGAGGTACGAGCAGTACTTC. It yields the protein CASSPPPTGRYEQYF.